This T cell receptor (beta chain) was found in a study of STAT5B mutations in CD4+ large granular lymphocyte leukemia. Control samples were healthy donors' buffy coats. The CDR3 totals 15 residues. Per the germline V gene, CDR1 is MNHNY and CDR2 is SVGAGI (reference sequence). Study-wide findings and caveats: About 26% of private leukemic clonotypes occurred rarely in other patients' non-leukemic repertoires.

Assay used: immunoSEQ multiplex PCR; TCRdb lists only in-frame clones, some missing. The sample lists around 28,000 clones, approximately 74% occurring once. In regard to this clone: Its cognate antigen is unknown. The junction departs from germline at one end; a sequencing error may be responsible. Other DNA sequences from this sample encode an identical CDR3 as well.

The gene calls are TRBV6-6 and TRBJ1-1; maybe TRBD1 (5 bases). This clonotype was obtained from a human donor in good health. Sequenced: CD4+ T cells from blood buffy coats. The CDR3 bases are TGTGCCAGCAGTAAAATTCGACAGTTTGGGACTGAAGCCTTCTTT. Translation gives CASSKIRQFGTEAFF.